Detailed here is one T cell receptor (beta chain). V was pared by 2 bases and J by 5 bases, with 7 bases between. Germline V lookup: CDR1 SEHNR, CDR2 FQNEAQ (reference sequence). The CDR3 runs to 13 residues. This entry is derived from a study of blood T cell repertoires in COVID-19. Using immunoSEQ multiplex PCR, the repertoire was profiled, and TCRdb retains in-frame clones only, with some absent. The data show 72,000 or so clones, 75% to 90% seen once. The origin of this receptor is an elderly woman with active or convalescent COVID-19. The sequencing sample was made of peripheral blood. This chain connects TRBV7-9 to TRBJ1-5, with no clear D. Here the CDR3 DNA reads TGTGCCAGCAGCTTACGGGAGGATCAGCCCCAGCATTTT. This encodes CASSLREDQPQHF. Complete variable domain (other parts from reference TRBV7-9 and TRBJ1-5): DTGVSQNPRHKITKRGQNVTFRCDPISEHNRLYWYRQTLGQGPEFLTYFQNEAQLEKSRLLSDRFSAERPKGSFSTLEIQRTEQGDSAMYLCASSLREDQPQHFGDGTRLSIL.